This T cell receptor (beta chain) was sequenced for a study of T-cell memory formation after mild COVID-19. Study-wide findings and caveats: SARS-CoV-2 specificity was not confirmed for second-wave clones peaking on day 37. Clones which contracted sat mainly in CM and EM if CD4+, and in EMRA if CD8+.

TCRdb redid the calling of the 5' RACE reads with MiXCR, one entry per CDR3 protein. The sample has just over 300,000 distinct CDR3 sequences, less than 20% seen once. This CDR3 has 14 amino acids. Trimming stripped 0 bases from V and 4 bases from J, with 12 bases between. Germline CDR1 is DFQATT and CDR2 is SNEGSKA (reference sequence). As regards this clonotype: Its antigen is unidentified.

The sequence came from a man between 18 and 29 years old who had mild COVID-19 (a few samples of this study predate the infection). Cell type and time point are not known. The V and J genes are TRBV20-1 and TRBJ2-5; possibly TRBD1 or TRBD2 for D (5 bases each). Sequencing was done on a sample of PBMCs or a T cell subset sorted from them (not recorded which). CDR3 region: CSARDRTRGETQYF. For the CDR3, the DNA is TGCAGTGCTAGAGATCGTACTAGGGGAGAGACCCAGTACTTC.